One sample yielded the 2 T cell receptor beta chains listed below, sequenced in a study of T cells in Graves' hyperthyroidism and ophthalmopathy. From RNA transcripts, TCR beta CDR3 regions were amplified. A first-round RT-PCR of the TCR CDR3 used the HTBI primer set. TCRdb redid the calling of the multiplex PCR reads with MiXCR, one entry per CDR3 protein. This table holds approximately 560,000 distinct CDR3 sequences, 15% to 18% found once. Sequencing used blood. The origin of the receptors is a woman between 25 and 40 years old with Graves' hyperthyroidism.

This clonotype occurred many times. The chain joins TRBV20-1 to TRBJ1-2; D possibly corresponds to TRBD1 (6 bases). The germline V and J ends were trimmed by 1 base and 0 bases, with 9 bases remaining between them. Germline values: CDR1 DFQATT, CDR2 SNEGSKA (reference sequence). This CDR3 is built from 14 residues. This CDR3 reads CSARGDTTNYGYTF. The CDR3 DNA is TGCAGTGCTAGAGGGGACACGACTAACTATGGCTACACCTTC.

This clonotype was counted many times. This sequence joins TRBV6-2 or TRBV6-3 and TRBJ2-5, with 11 bases that match TRBD2. The CDR3 has 15 amino acids. The V gene end was trimmed by 0 bases and the J gene end by 3 bases; junction bases not matched to a gene: 0. CDR1 and CDR2 (germline): MNHEY, SVGEGT. As DNA, the CDR3 is TGTGCCAGCAGTTACTCGGGACTAGCGGAAGAGACCCAGTACTTC. Protein product: CASSYSGLAEETQYF.